This T cell receptor (beta chain) was captured by sequencing in a study of blood T cell repertoires in COVID-19. Overall study: Researchers got acute and convalescent COVID-19 samples from the United States, Italy and Spain. Nucleic acid was either cDNA or gDNA, and it came from T cells, B-cell-depleted T cells, or PBMCs.

Trimming removed 2 bases from V and 4 bases from J; junction bases left unmatched: 1. Germline values: CDR1 SGHRS, CDR2 YFSETQ. The CDR3 has 14 residues. In the study's own analysis: For nucleated cells, counts were estimated from reference gene primer amplification. Clones were sequenced by immunoSEQ multiplex PCR, and TCRdb holds only the in-frame ones, with some missing. Clone size and V and J calls were adopted from that table, with D and trimming inferred from the DNA. The sample includes over 350,000 clones, 86% seen only once; the top ten take over 1.3%. The specimen sequenced was peripheral blood. The gene calls are TRBV5-1 and TRBJ1-4; 8 bases are shared with TRBD1. The receptor's source is a woman aged 30 to 39 with active or convalescent COVID-19. CDR3 loop: CASSFTGGNEKLFF. The CDR3 nucleotides are TGCGCCAGCAGCTTCACAGGGGGTAATGAAAAACTGTTTTTT.